This TCR beta chain was identified in a study of blood T cell repertoires in COVID-19. Background on the study: Collection of acute and convalescent COVID-19 samples took place in the United States, Italy and Spain. The analysed material was cDNA or gDNA that came from T cells, B-cell-depleted T cells, or PBMCs.

V was pared by 4 bases and J by 4 bases, with 9 bases of the junction left unmatched. The CDR3 totals 16 residues. Germline V gene sequence: CDR1 MDHEN, CDR2 SYDVKM. The method was immunoSEQ multiplex PCR; TCRdb's version includes in-frame clones alone and lacks a portion of them. The sample has around 120,000 clones; 65% to 85% are singletons. The origin of this receptor is a man aged 70-80 years with acute or convalescent COVID-19. Sequenced sample: peripheral blood. The chain uses TRBV28 and TRBJ2-5, with TRBD2 matching 10 bases. This chain's CDR3 is CASSSPSGGAVETQYF. The CDR3 nucleotides read TGTGCCAGCAGTTCCCCGAGCGGGGGGGCGGTAGAGACCCAGTACTTC. Full variable domain (outside the CDR3, taken from reference TRBV28 and TRBJ2-5): DVKVTQSSRYLVKRTGEKVFLECVQDMDHENMFWYRQDPGLGLRLIYFSYDVKMKEKGDIPEGYSVSREKKERFSLILESASTNQTSMYLCASSSPSGGAVETQYFGPGTRLLVL.